The 10 T cell receptor beta chains given below trace back to one sample, sequenced in a study of spatial heterogeneity in lung cancer. The time point denotes: sample taken at primary tumor resection. In TCRdb, the 5' RACE reads were re-called with MiXCR into one record per CDR3 protein. The table includes tens of thousands of distinct CDR3 sequences, around 3.1% detected once. The sequencing here drew on normal lung tissue next to the tumor, taken at surgery. The receptors here all came from a male donor with early-stage non-small cell lung cancer.

This clonotype showed up just a few times. The chain has TRBV29-1 and TRBJ1-1; no firm D call. This CDR3 has 9 amino acids. V was cut by 6 bases and J by 1 base, with 0 bases left in between. CDR1 and CDR2 (germline): SQVTM, ANQGSEA. CDR3 amino acids: CSVNTEAFF. The CDR3, as DNA: TGCAGCGTGAACACTGAAGCTTTCTTT.

This clonotype was observed many times. The chain is built from TRBV28 and TRBJ1-6; 9 bases agree with TRBD1. The CDR3 length is 12 residues. The ends lost 9 bases at V and 14 bases at J; junction bases unmatched: 8. Germline values: CDR1 MDHEN, CDR2 SYDVKM. CDR3 protein: CASRTGAQALHF. CDR3 sequence (DNA): TGTGCCAGTCGGACAGGGGCCCAGGCCCTCCACTTT.

The sample holds many counts of this clonotype. The chain couples TRBV28 to TRBJ2-5; 7 bases are shared with TRBD2. Germline CDR1 is MDHEN and CDR2 is SYDVKM. The CDR3 totals 16 residues. Trimming removed 1 base from V and 5 bases from J; junction bases left unmatched: 10. The CDR3 DNA reads as TGTGCCAGCAGTTTATCCCCGGGACTCGGGGGGGAGACCCAGTACTTC. It encodes CASSLSPGLGGETQYF.

Many counts were recorded for this clonotype. This rearrangement joins TRBV28 to TRBJ2-3; TRBD2 aligns across 10 bases. V lost 6 bases, J lost 2 bases, and 2 bases stayed unmatched. CDR1 and CDR2 from the germline V gene are MDHEN and SYDVKM. This CDR3 region has 14 residues. The CDR3 protein is CASRLAGYTDTQYF. For the CDR3, the DNA is TGTGCCAGCAGACTAGCGGGGTACACAGATACGCAGTATTTT.

This clonotype has at least ten counts. V is TRBV28 and J is TRBJ2-5; 7 bases match TRBD1. The CDR3 spans 13 residues. Trimming took 4 bases from V and 1 from J; bases not matched to a gene: 0. The germline V gene encodes CDR1 MDHEN and CDR2 SYDVKM. CDR3 DNA: TGTGCCAGCAGTTGGACAGGCCAAGAGACCCAGTACTTC. This translates into CASSWTGQETQYF.

This clonotype came up many times. The chain links TRBV7-9 to TRBJ2-3; D is possibly TRBD2 (7 bases). V lost 1 base and J 4 bases, leaving 21 bases between the germline ends. This CDR3 is 18 amino acids long. In germline, CDR1 is SEHNR, CDR2 FQNEAQ (reference sequence). The CDR3 sequence: CASSLEGSSGRGADTQYF. The CDR3 DNA sequence: TGTGCCAGCAGCTTAGAAGGCTCTAGCGGAAGGGGGGCAGATACGCAGTATTTT.

This clonotype was counted ten times or more. The rearrangement joins TRBV28 to TRBJ1-5; D gene uncertain. Germline V CDR1 and CDR2: MDHEN, SYDVKM. This CDR3 region has 17 residues. The germline V and J ends were trimmed by 4 bases and 2 bases, with 18 bases remaining between them. CDR3 in DNA: TGTGCCAGCAGTTCTATTGGCGACGATGGGGGCAATCAGCCCCAGCATTTT. Encoded protein: CASSSIGDDGGNQPQHF. Full variable domain (rest looked up from reference TRBV28 and TRBJ1-5): DVKVTQSSRYLVKRTGEKVFLECVQDMDHENMFWYRQDPGLGLRLIYFSYDVKMKEKGDIPEGYSVSREKKERFSLILESASTNQTSMYLCASSSIGDDGGNQPQHFGDGTRLSIL.

The genes are TRBV7-2 and TRBJ2-1; 8 bases are shared with TRBD2. Germline CDR1 is SGHTA and CDR2 is FQGNSA. The trim removed 2 bases at V and 6 bases at J, leaving 9 bases unmatched. The CDR3 is 16 amino acids. CDR3 sequence (DNA): TGTGCCAGCAGCTTACGCCCCGGGGGGGCCCTCAATGAGCAGTTCTTC. This gives the protein CASSLRPGGALNEQFF.

In its sample, this clonotype was seen many times. The chain recombines TRBV29-1 with TRBJ1-2; D remains ambiguous. Germline CDR1 SQVTM, CDR2 ANQGSEA. The CDR3 contains 12 residues. The V end lost 6 bases, the J end lost 0 bases, and 8 bases lay between the germline ends. CDR3 in DNA: TGCAGCGTGTACAGCCCTAACTATGGCTACACCTTC. Translated, it gives CSVYSPNYGYTF.

This clonotype was recorded at least ten times. The chain links TRBV4-1 to TRBJ1-2, with no clear D. CDR1 is MGHRA and CDR2 is YSYEKL in the germline V gene. Trimming pared 0 bases from V and 7 bases from J, leaving 21 bases between. There are 17 residues in the CDR3. CDR3 coding DNA: TGCGCCAGCAGCCAAGAAGACCATGGACCCCGGCCGGGTGGCTACACCTTC. Amino acids: CASSQEDHGPRPGGYTF.